The 24 T cell receptor beta chains presented below share a single source sample, sequenced in a study of blood T cell repertoires in COVID-19. Repertoires were generated with immunoSEQ multiplex PCR, while TCRdb's copy carries only in-frame clones and drops some. Of 50,000 to 70,000 clones listed, 60% to 80% are singletons. The sequenced sample was peripheral blood. Every receptor here comes from a man aged 60 to 75 with acute or convalescent COVID-19.

The V call is TRBV19, the J call TRBJ2-4; 7 bases align to TRBD2. Looked up from germline, CDR1 is LNHDA and CDR2 is SQIVND (reference sequence). The CDR3 sequence is 13 residues long. Trimming cost V 4 bases and J 15 bases; bases outside gene matches: 12. CDR3 region: CASSTLGGGVWYF. For the CDR3, the DNA is TGTGCCAGTAGTACCCTCGGCGGGGGAGTCTGGTACTTC.

The chain is built from TRBV18 and TRBJ2-7; D perhaps matches TRBD2 (5 bases). This CDR3 is 14 amino acids long. Germline CDR1 reads KGHSH; CDR2 reads LQKENI. V was trimmed by 2 bases and J by 5 bases, leaving 13 bases between them. The CDR3, as DNA: TGTGCCAGCTCACCAGCCCTAGATAGCGACGAGCAGTACTTC. It yields the protein CASSPALDSDEQYF.

The chain has TRBV30 and TRBJ2-7, with 8 bases lining up with TRBD1. J was trimmed by 3 bases and V by 3 bases; bases with no gene match: 7. CDR3 length: 14 residues. Germline values: CDR1 GTSNPN, CDR2 SVGIG (reference sequence). This CDR3 reads CAWSDRGGIYEQYF. The CDR3 DNA follows: TGTGCCTGGAGCGACAGGGGAGGAATCTACGAGCAGTACTTC.

This clone was counted a few times. The chain employs TRBV9 and TRBJ2-1; 9 bases match TRBD1. CDR1 and CDR2 from the germline V gene are SGDLS and YYNGEE. J was trimmed by 4 bases and V by 0 bases; bases with no gene match: 5. The CDR3 consists of 16 residues. The CDR3 here is CASSVGVGQGYNEQFF. The CDR3 bases are TGTGCCAGCAGCGTAGGTGTGGGACAGGGTTACAATGAGCAGTTCTTC.

This clone has only one observation. The chain joins TRBV21-1 to TRBJ1-3; TRBD1 is taken as the D call from the table, unchecked against the DNA. TRBV21-1 is an annotated pseudogene. The CDR3 loop spans 14 amino acids. The CDR3 region is CASIQGAAGNTIYF. CDR3 nucleotides: TGTGCCAGCATACAGGGGGCCGCTGGAAACACCATATATTTT.

V and J are TRBV5-1 and TRBJ2-1; D gene uncertain. V was clipped by 6 bases and J by 9 bases, with 16 bases between them. The CDR3 runs 13 residues. Germline V gene lookup returns CDR1 SGHRS and CDR2 YFSETQ. The DNA for the CDR3 is TGCGCCAGCACCCCCGCTCAGACTGGTGAGCAGTTCTTC. It specifies CASTPAQTGEQFF.

The sample holds a few counts of this clone. The chain is built from TRBV2 and TRBJ2-2; D ambiguous. V lost 3 bases, J lost 2 bases, and 7 bases lay in between. From germline, CDR1 is SNHLY and CDR2 FYNNEI. The CDR3 runs to 14 residues. The CDR3 nucleotides read TGTGCCAGCAGTGAGTACAGAAACACCGGGGAGCTGTTTTTT. Its protein product is CASSEYRNTGELFF.

The V and J genes are TRBV6-1 and TRBJ1-5, with a weak D call TRBD1 (5 bases). Deletions cut 1 base from V and 11 bases from J, with 15 bases between. In germline, CDR1 is MNHNS, CDR2 SASEGT. This CDR3 contains 14 residues. CDR3 protein: CASSEGTTIGSQHF. The CDR3 region has the DNA TGTGCCAGCAGTGAAGGGACAACGATAGGGTCCCAGCATTTT.

This clone was recorded a few times. V usage is TRBV4-2 and J usage is TRBJ1-3, with D hard to call. The germline V gene encodes CDR1 LGHNA and CDR2 YNFKEQ. V was clipped by 0 bases and J by 0 bases, with 9 bases between them. The length of the CDR3 is 16 residues. CDR3 residues: CASSQDRGSSGNTIYF. CDR3 DNA: TGTGCCAGCAGCCAAGATAGAGGGAGCTCTGGAAACACCATATATTTT.

The chain joins TRBV27 to TRBJ1-2; D is perhaps TRBD1 (6 bases). This CDR3 is built from 12 residues. Deletions cut 5 bases from V and 8 bases from J, with 12 bases between. Germline CDR1 and CDR2: MNHEY and SMNVEV (reference sequence). This CDR3 reads CASSTGLRGYTF. Written as DNA, the CDR3 is TGTGCCAGCAGTACAGGGCTGCGGGGCTACACCTTC.

V usage is TRBV5-4 and J usage is TRBJ1-1; 8 bases fit TRBD1. Germline-derived CDR1 and CDR2 are SGHNT and YYREEE (reference sequence). After removal of 3 bases from V and 11 bases from J, the junction contained 6 bases not matched to a gene. The CDR3 is 12 amino acids. In DNA, the CDR3 is TGTGCCAGCAGCTCAGGACAGGGAATCGCTTTCTTT. Translated, it gives CASSSGQGIAFF.

The chain carries TRBV24-1 and TRBJ2-5, with TRBD2 as a possible D gene (6 bases). CDR3 size: 15 residues. CDR1 and CDR2 from the germline V gene are KGHDR and SFDVKD. V was clipped by 2 bases and J by 7 bases, with 16 bases between them. DNA for the CDR3: TGTGCCACCAGTGATTGGGGCGGCGGGCGGGGGACCCAGTACTTC. Protein sequence: CATSDWGGGRGTQYF.

This chain connects TRBV13 to TRBJ1-1, with 9 bases matching TRBD1. V shed 4 bases and J 5 bases; nucleotides not matched to a gene: 8. The CDR3 has 15 amino acids. CDR1 and CDR2 (germline): PRHDT, FYEKMQ (reference sequence). CDR3 sequence (DNA): TGTGCCAGCAGCTGGGGGGGACAGGGTGGTACTGAAGCTTTCTTT. Translated, it gives CASSWGGQGGTEAFF.

The V call is TRBV4-1, the J call TRBJ2-7; TRBD1 aligns across 10 bases. The CDR3 is made up of 19 amino acids. Germline CDR1 and CDR2: MGHRA and YSYEKL. The V and J ends lost 0 bases and 4 bases, in that order; junction bases with no gene match: 15. Here the CDR3 DNA reads TGCGCCAGCAGCCAAGAGTGGGACAGGGGTTATTTGGGCTCTTACGAGCAGTACTTC. The encoded protein is CASSQEWDRGYLGSYEQYF.

This clone appeared many times. This rearrangement joins TRBV27 to TRBJ2-1; the D gene is possibly TRBD1 (6 bases). The V gene lost 3 bases and the J gene lost 0 bases, with 15 bases spanning the gap. Germline V gene lookup returns CDR1 MNHEY and CDR2 SMNVEV (reference sequence). The CDR3 contains 17 residues. The CDR3 DNA reads TGTGCCAGCAGTTTCCGGACAGCCCAGAGCTCCTACAATGAGCAGTTCTTC. It specifies CASSFRTAQSSYNEQFF.

The rearrangement joins TRBV24-1 to TRBJ2-3; TRBD2 matches 8 bases. The germline V gene has CDR1 KGHDR and CDR2 SFDVKD. V shed 3 bases and J 6 bases; nucleotides not matched to a gene: 10. This CDR3 is 16 amino acids long. The CDR3 loop reads CATSDPTSAKGDTQYF. In DNA form, the CDR3 reads TGTGCCACCAGTGATCCGACTAGCGCCAAGGGGGATACGCAGTATTTT.

V gene TRBV10-3 combines with J gene TRBJ2-7, with 7 bases identical to TRBD1. Unmatched junction bases numbered 8, after V lost 11 bases and J lost 4 bases. This CDR3 contains 12 residues. CDR1 is ENHRY, CDR2 SYGVKD, per germline. The CDR3 nucleotides read TGTGCCTCGCGAGGGGGCAAGTACGAGCAGTACTTC. As protein: CASRGGKYEQYF.

The chain employs TRBV4-1 and TRBJ2-7; 7 positions agree with TRBD2. Germline values: CDR1 MGHRA, CDR2 YSYEKL. Germline trimming cut 3 bases from V and 2 bases from J; bases unmatched to any gene: 10. The CDR3 is made up of 16 amino acids. The CDR3 here is CASSHPGGRAPYEQYF. CDR3 in DNA: TGCGCCAGCAGCCACCCCGGAGGGAGGGCACCCTACGAGCAGTACTTC.

This chain connects TRBV7-3 to TRBJ1-1, with D perhaps TRBD1 (6 bases). CDR3 length: 14 residues. The V gene's germline CDR1 is SGHTA and CDR2 FQGTGA. V lost 4 bases to trimming and J lost 1 base, with 10 bases between them. CDR3 nucleotide sequence: TGTGCCAGCAGCTCGCAGGGGTCGAACACTGAAGCTTTCTTT. It specifies CASSSQGSNTEAFF.

The rearrangement links TRBV7-9 to TRBJ1-1; D is perhaps TRBD1 (6 bases). The CDR3 sequence is 15 residues long. Trimming left V 4 bases short and J 6 bases short, with 18 bases between. The germline V gene has CDR1 SEHNR and CDR2 FQNEAQ (reference sequence). The CDR3: CASSSKVTGRAEAFF. The CDR3 coding sequence is TGTGCCAGCAGCTCCAAGGTCACAGGGAGAGCTGAAGCTTTCTTT.

The rearrangement links TRBV5-6 to TRBJ2-7; tentatively, D is TRBD1 (5 bases). Trimming removed 4 bases at V and 2 bases at J, with 13 bases between. CDR1 is SGHDT and CDR2 is YYEEEE in the germline V gene. This CDR3 spans 14 amino acids. The CDR3 DNA reads TGTGCCAGCAGCCCGGGCCCAGGGCCCTACGAGCAGTACTTC. Its protein is CASSPGPGPYEQYF.

This chain links TRBV19 with TRBJ2-2; weak D call: TRBD2 (5 bases). The CDR3 extends over 13 amino acids. From germline, CDR1 is LNHDA and CDR2 SQIVND (reference sequence). V lost 3 bases to trimming and J lost 5 bases, with 7 bases between them. The chain's CDR3 is CASSIRGTGELFF. In DNA, the CDR3 is TGTGCCAGTAGTATCAGAGGGACCGGGGAGCTGTTTTTT.

The chain links TRBV10-3 to TRBJ2-7; 9 positions match TRBD2. With V trimmed by 0 bases and J by 3 bases, 6 bases remained unmatched. Germline CDR1 ENHRY, CDR2 SYGVKD. This CDR3 contains 16 residues. The CDR3 protein is CAISESERGAYYEQYF. DNA of the CDR3: TGTGCCATCAGTGAGTCTGAGCGGGGGGCCTACTACGAGCAGTACTTC.

Here the CDR3 DNA reads TGCGCCAGCAGCTTGGAGCCTAGCGGGGCCTCCTACAATGAGCAGTTCTTC. It specifies CASSLEPSGASYNEQFF. The V and J genes are TRBV5-1 and TRBJ2-1; 9 bases map to TRBD2. The CDR3 has 17 amino acids. Trimming took 0 bases from V and 0 from J; bases not matched to a gene: 4. The germline gives CDR1 SGHRS, CDR2 YFSETQ.